This T cell receptor beta chain was captured in a study of blood T cell repertoires in COVID-19. At the level of the study: The origin of the acute and convalescent COVID-19 samples was the United States, Italy and Spain. T cells, B-cell-depleted T cells, or PBMCs provided the cDNA or gDNA that served as material.

The J segment lost 1 base and the V segment lost 2 bases, leaving 7 bases of the junction unmatched. From germline, CDR1 is SGHTA and CDR2 FQGNSA. The CDR3 is 17 residues long. Per the original data handling: From reference gene primer amplification, estimates of nucleated cell counts were derived. Profiled with immunoSEQ multiplex PCR; TCRdb holds only in-frame clones, not every one. V, J and clone size are taken as reported in that table, and D and trimming were inferred from the DNA itself. The sample has roughly 200,000 clones, about four fifths seen once. The chain has TRBV7-2 and TRBJ2-2; 7 bases line up with TRBD2. This clonotype originated in a man aged 55 to 70 with acute or convalescent COVID-19. Sample: peripheral blood. In nucleotides, the CDR3 is TGTGCCAGCAGCTTATGGGCGGGAGTTGAGAACACCGGGGAGCTGTTTTTT. The encoded protein is CASSLWAGVENTGELFF.